Listed below are T cell receptor beta chains from one sample, sequenced in a study of cytotoxic CD8 clonotypes in ibrutinib-treated CLL. Sequencing was performed with immunoSEQ multiplex PCR; in TCRdb, only in-frame clones are kept and a portion is missing. This table has 130,000 to 150,000 clones, more than 85% appearing once. Sequenced here: PBMCs, sampled after 12 months of ibrutinib treatment. The receptor source for this set is a human donor with chronic lymphocytic leukemia. The CDR3 runs from the conserved cysteine through the conserved F or W. The D gene is left open where the match is weak. Expanded clones are given a class, and other clones once, few, many or no size at all.

NA,TRBV29-1,TRBJ2-1,TRBD2,TGCAGCGTTGGTATTAGCGGGAGGTGGAATGAGCAGTTCTTC,CSVGISGRWNEQFF
NA,TRBV29-1,TRBJ1-2,NA,TGCAGCGTTGAGCTCCTTTGGGGGCACGGCTACACCTTC,CSVELLWGHGYTF
NA,TRBV29-1,TRBJ2-3,NA,TGCAGCGTTGATCTATACGGGTGGGACGGCACAGATACGCAGTATTTT,CSVDLYGWDGTDTQYF
NA,TRBV4-3,TRBJ1-2,TRBD1,TGCGCCAGCAGCCAAGTCGGACAGGGCCATGGCTACACCTTC,CASSQVGQGHGYTF
NA,TRBV7-2,TRBJ2-7,TRBD2,TGTGCCAGCAGCTCGACTAGCGGGATTAGCTACGAGCAGTACTTC,CASSSTSGISYEQYF
NA,TRBV11-2,TRBJ2-3,NA,TGTGCCAGCAGCTTAGGGTCCGTGGGAGATACGCAGTATTTT,CASSLGSVGDTQYF
once,TRBV7-2,TRBJ2-5,NA,TGTGCCAGCAGCTCCTTATTAGGGGGGGAGACCCAGTACTTC,CASSSLLGGETQYF
once,TRBV10-3,TRBJ1-5,NA,TGTGCCATCAGTGAGTCGAATTCGGGAAATCAGCCCCAGCATTTT,CAISESNSGNQPQHF
NA,TRBV27,TRBJ2-7,TRBD1,TGTGCCAGCAGGGGGACAGGGGGGTACGAGCAGTACTTC,CASRGTGGYEQYF
once,TRBV10-3,TRBJ1-2,NA,TGTGCCATCAGTGACCCCAGGGGTCGGGGTGGCTACACCTTC,CAISDPRGRGGYTF
NA,TRBV28,TRBJ1-3,NA,TGTGCCAGCAGTTCCCCGACCGCCTCTGGAAACACCATATATTTT,CASSSPTASGNTIYF
NA,TRBV5-4,TRBJ2-7,NA,TGTGCCAGCAGCTTGGGGGGTGCTGGAGCCTACGAGCAGTACTTC,CASSLGGAGAYEQYF
NA,TRBV5-1,TRBJ2-2,TRBD2,TGCGCCAGCAGCCCGGGACTAGGCTCCGGGGAGCTGTTTTTT,CASSPGLGSGELFF
NA,TRBV19,TRBJ2-7,NA,TGTGCCAGTAGTATCCAGTCTAGCTCCTACGAGCAGTACTTC,CASSIQSSSYEQYF
once,TRBV19,TRBJ2-7,NA,TGTGCCAGTAGTAAGGTTTTAGAAAGACACTACGAGCAGTACTTC,CASSKVLERHYEQYF
NA,TRBV28,TRBJ1-2,NA,TGTGCCAGCAGTTCCGGTGGTCCCCCAACTTTCTATGGCTACACCTTC,CASSSGGPPTFYGYTF
NA,TRBV28,TRBJ2-7,NA,TGTGCCAGCAGTACCGGGACCGCCTACTACGAGCAGTACTTC,CASSTGTAYYEQYF
NA,TRBV29-1,TRBJ2-7,NA,TGCAGCGTTAGGCAGGGGTCCTACGAGCAGTACTTC,CSVRQGSYEQYF
NA,TRBV4-1,TRBJ2-5,NA,TGCGCCAGCAGCCAAGGCGGGATGGAGGTTCAGACCCAGTACTTC,CASSQGGMEVQTQYF
NA,TRBV12-5,TRBJ1-3,NA,TGTGCTAGTGGTTTGGGGGCAGGCTCTGGAAACACCATATATTTT,CASGLGAGSGNTIYF
NA,TRBV4-1,TRBJ2-7,TRBD1,TGCGCCAGCAGCCAAGATATCACACAGGGGCACCCCTACGAGCAGTACTTC,CASSQDITQGHPYEQYF
NA,TRBV2,TRBJ1-1,NA,TGTGCCAGCAGTGACGACTTTTATCGCGGGGCTTTCTTT,CASSDDFYRGAFF
NA,TRBV30,TRBJ2-7,TRBD1,TGTGCCTGGACACACGACAGGGACGAGCAGTACTTC,CAWTHDRDEQYF
NA,TRBV28,TRBJ2-1,NA,TGTGCCAGCAGTTCACGGACGACAGGATACAATGAGCAGTTCTTC,CASSSRTTGYNEQFF